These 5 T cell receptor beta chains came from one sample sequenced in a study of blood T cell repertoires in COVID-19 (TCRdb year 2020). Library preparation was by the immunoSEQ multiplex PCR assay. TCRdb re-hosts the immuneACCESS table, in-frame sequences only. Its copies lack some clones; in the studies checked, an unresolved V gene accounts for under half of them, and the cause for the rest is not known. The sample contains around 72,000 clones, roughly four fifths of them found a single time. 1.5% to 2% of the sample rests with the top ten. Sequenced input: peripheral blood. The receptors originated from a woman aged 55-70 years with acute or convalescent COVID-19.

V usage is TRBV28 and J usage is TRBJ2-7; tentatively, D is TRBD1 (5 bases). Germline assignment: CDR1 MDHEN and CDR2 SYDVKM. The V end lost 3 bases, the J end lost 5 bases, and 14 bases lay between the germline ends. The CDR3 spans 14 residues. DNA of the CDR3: TGTGCCAGCAGTTTTCCTCAGGGAATCCACGAGCAGTACTTC. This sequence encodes CASSFPQGIHEQYF.

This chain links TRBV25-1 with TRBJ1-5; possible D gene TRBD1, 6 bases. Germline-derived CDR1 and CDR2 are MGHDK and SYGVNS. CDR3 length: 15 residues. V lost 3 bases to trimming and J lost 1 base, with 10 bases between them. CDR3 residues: CASSDQGHSNQPQHF. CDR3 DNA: TGTGCCAGCAGTGACCAGGGGCACAGCAATCAGCCCCAGCATTTT.

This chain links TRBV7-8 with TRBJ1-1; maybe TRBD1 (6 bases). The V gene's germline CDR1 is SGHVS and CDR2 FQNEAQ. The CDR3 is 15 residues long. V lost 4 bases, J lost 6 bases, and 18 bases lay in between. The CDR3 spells CASSSTGGFLAEAFF. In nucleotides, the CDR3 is TGTGCCAGCAGCTCGACGGGGGGCTTTCTAGCTGAAGCTTTCTTT.

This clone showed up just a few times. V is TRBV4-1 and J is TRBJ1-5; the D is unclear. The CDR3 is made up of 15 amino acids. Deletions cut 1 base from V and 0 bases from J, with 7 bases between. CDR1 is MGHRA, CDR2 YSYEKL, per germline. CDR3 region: CASSQGAASNQPQHF. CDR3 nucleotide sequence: TGCGCCAGCAGCCAAGGGGCAGCTAGCAATCAGCCCCAGCATTTT.

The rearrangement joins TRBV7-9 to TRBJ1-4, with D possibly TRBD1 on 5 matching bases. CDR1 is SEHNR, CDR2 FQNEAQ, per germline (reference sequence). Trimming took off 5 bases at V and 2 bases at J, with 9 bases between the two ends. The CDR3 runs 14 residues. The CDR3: CASSAGPTNEKLFF. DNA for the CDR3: TGTGCCAGCAGCGCAGGGCCCACTAATGAAAAACTGTTTTTT.